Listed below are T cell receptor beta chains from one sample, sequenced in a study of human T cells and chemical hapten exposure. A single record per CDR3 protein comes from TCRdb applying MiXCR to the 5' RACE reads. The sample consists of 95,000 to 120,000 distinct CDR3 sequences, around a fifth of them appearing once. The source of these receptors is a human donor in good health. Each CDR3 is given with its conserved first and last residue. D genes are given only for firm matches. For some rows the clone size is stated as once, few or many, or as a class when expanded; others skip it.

CASSLVQGWGNTEAFF TGTGCCAGCAGCTTAGTACAGGGGTGGGGGAACACTGAAGCTTTCTTT TRBJ1-1 - TRBD1 TRBV7-9 16
CASSIWGTSSYNEQFF TGTGCCAGTAGTATTTGGGGGACTAGCAGCTACAATGAGCAGTTCTTC TRBJ2-1 - TRBD2 TRBV19 16
CASSLDGLAGDEQYF TGCGCCAGCAGCTTGGATGGGCTAGCGGGAGACGAGCAGTACTTC TRBJ2-7 - TRBD2 TRBV5-1 15
CASSLQSGRDTQYF TGTGCCAGCAGTTTACAAAGCGGGAGGGATACGCAGTATTTT TRBJ2-3 many TRBD2 TRBV12-3/TRBV12-4 14
CASSPGPTNEQFF TGTGCCAGCAGTCCAGGCCCTACCAATGAGCAGTTCTTC TRBJ2-1 - - TRBV12-3/TRBV12-4 13
CASLGGNSPLHF TGTGCCAGCTTAGGCGGGAATTCACCCCTCCACTTT TRBJ1-6 few - TRBV27 12
CASSSTTRSEQFF TGTGCCAGCAGCTCTACTACTAGATCAGAGCAGTTCTTC TRBJ2-1 - - TRBV27 13
CASSLARTSGRATDTQYF TGCGCCAGCAGCTTGGCCCGTACTAGCGGGAGGGCCACAGATACGCAGTATTTT TRBJ2-3 few TRBD2 TRBV5-1 18
CSVGAGRGPYEQYF TGCAGCGTTGGAGCGGGGCGGGGCCCCTACGAGCAGTACTTC TRBJ2-7 - TRBD2 TRBV29-1 14
CASSEDRGRTDTQYF TGTGCCAGCAGTGAAGATCGGGGCCGCACAGATACGCAGTATTTT TRBJ2-3 few - TRBV6-1 15
CASSQREQGLSYEQYF TGCGCCAGCAGCCAGAGGGAACAGGGGCTCTCCTACGAGCAGTACTTC TRBJ2-7 - TRBD1 TRBV4-1 16
CASSDSSGRSRNEQFF TGTGCCAGCAGCGACTCTAGCGGGAGGAGTCGCAATGAGCAGTTCTTC TRBJ2-1 - TRBD2 TRBV13 16
CAWRLAGAVAQYF TGTGCCTGGAGACTAGCGGGAGCTGTCGCGCAGTATTTT TRBJ2-3 few TRBD2 TRBV30 13
CASSGASRAGTDTQYF TGCGCCAGCAGTGGGGCGAGCAGGGCGGGCACAGATACGCAGTATTTT TRBJ2-3 - - TRBV10-1 16
CASSQGGGEAFF TGTGCCAGCAGCCAAGGGGGGGGAGAAGCTTTCTTT TRBJ1-1 few - TRBV3-1 12
CASSPTMAGDTQYF TGCGCCAGCAGCCCGACAATGGCTGGGGATACGCAGTATTTT TRBJ2-3 few - TRBV5-1 14
CAIRLGVSTDTQYF TGTGCCATCAGGCTAGGGGTGAGCACAGATACGCAGTATTTT TRBJ2-3 - - TRBV10-3 14
CASSSTGTGDYGYTF TGTGCCAGCAGCTCTACCGGGACAGGGGACTATGGCTACACCTTC TRBJ1-2 - TRBD1 TRBV27 15
CASSSTRMGLAGTNHRLTQYF TGTGCCAGCAGTTCCACCCGCATGGGACTAGCGGGCACGAACCACCGCTTGACCCAGTACTTC TRBJ2-5 - TRBD2 TRBV28 21
CAISHSRGRAQAGQDPQENIQYF TGTGCCATCAGCCATTCTCGTGGGAGGGCCCAAGCGGGGCAGGACCCTCAGGAAAACATTCAGTACTTC TRBJ2-4 - TRBD2 TRBV10-3 23
CASSLGRRDTQYF TGTGCCAGCAGCTTAGGACGGAGAGATACGCAGTATTTT TRBJ2-3 few - TRBV7-2 13
CASSIRGDGYSTDTQYF TGCGCCAGCAGCATCCGGGGGGACGGGTATTCCACAGATACGCAGTATTTT TRBJ2-3 - TRBD2 TRBV5-1 17
CASSYLTVQGNTEAFF TGTGCCAGCAGTTACTTAACCGTCCAGGGGAACACTGAAGCTTTCTTT TRBJ1-1 - - TRBV6-5 16
CAWSEFFSGNTIYF TGTGCCTGGAGTGAGTTCTTCTCTGGAAACACCATATATTTT TRBJ1-3 few - TRBV30 14
CASTDLYRDRKAEAFF TGCGCCAGCACCGATTTATACCGGGACAGGAAAGCTGAAGCTTTCTTT TRBJ1-1 few TRBD1 TRBV10-2 16
CASSPGLLDSPLHF TGCGCCAGCAGCCCGGGACTTTTAGATTCACCCCTCCACTTT TRBJ1-6 - - TRBV5-1 14
CASSKRLAGVADTQYF TGTGCCAGCAGTAAGAGACTAGCGGGAGTCGCAGATACGCAGTATTTT TRBJ2-3 few TRBD2 TRBV6-5 16
CASSLQLAGGHNEQFF TGTGCCAGCAGTTTGCAACTAGCGGGGGGGCACAATGAGCAGTTCTTC TRBJ2-1 - TRBD2 TRBV28 16
CASSPGTAANYGDTF TGTGCCAGTAGTCCGGGGACAGCGGCTAACTATGGCGACACCTTC TRBJ1-2 - TRBD1 TRBV19 15
CASSDPPSNEQFF TGTGCCAGCAGTGACCCCCCTAGCAATGAGCAGTTCTTC TRBJ2-1 - - TRBV9 13
CASSLGPTGELFF TGTGCCAGCAGCTTAGGGCCTACCGGGGAGCTGTTTTTT TRBJ2-2 - - TRBV11-3 13
CASSEERVPTSTDTQYF TGTGCCAGCAGTGAAGAAAGGGTCCCAACTAGCACAGATACGCAGTATTTT TRBJ2-3 - - TRBV6-1 17
CATGTSGFYEQFF TGTGCCACTGGGACTAGTGGATTCTATGAGCAGTTCTTC TRBJ2-1 - TRBD2 TRBV28 13
CASSSDLYGYTF TGTGCCAGCAGTTCTGATTTGTATGGCTACACCTTC TRBJ1-2 - - TRBV27 12
CSASTGYNQPQHF TGCAGTGCTAGTACCGGCTACAATCAGCCCCAGCATTTT TRBJ1-5 - - TRBV20-1 13
CATSRGRKNEQYF TGTGCCACCAGCAGAGGACGGAAAAACGAGCAGTACTTC TRBJ2-7 few - TRBV15 13
CASSRNGIAGGRIHTQYF TGTGCCAGCAGCAGAAACGGGATAGCGGGAGGTCGTATCCATACGCAGTATTTT TRBJ2-3 few TRBD2 TRBV7-2 18
CASSLFLGSQDTQYF TGTGCCAGCAGTTTATTTTTGGGATCGCAGGATACGCAGTATTTT TRBJ2-3 few - TRBV12-3/TRBV12-4 15
CAISEPGQTLNTEAFF TGTGCCATCAGTGAGCCTGGACAGACCCTGAACACTGAAGCTTTCTTT TRBJ1-1 - - TRBV10-3 16
CASSLRILRERNQPQHF TGTGCCAGCAGTTTAAGAATTTTAAGGGAAAGGAATCAGCCCCAGCATTTT TRBJ1-5 - - TRBV28 17
CATLRDSSTDTQYF TGTGCCACCCTTCGGGACAGTAGCACAGATACGCAGTATTTT TRBJ2-3 - TRBD1 TRBV5-4 14
CASSPRTRYGYTF TGTGCCAGCAGCCCCAGGACCCGTTATGGCTACACCTTC TRBJ1-2 many - TRBV28 13
CASSLAGTATYEQYF TGCGCCAGCAGCTTGGCCGGGACGGCTACCTACGAGCAGTACTTC TRBJ2-7 few - TRBV5-1 15
CASGGLPSIQYF TGTGCCAGCGGGGGACTGCCTAGCATTCAGTACTTC TRBJ2-4 - - TRBV6-2/TRBV6-3 12
CASSSNGLGIYNEQFF TGTGCCAGCAGTTCGAACGGCCTCGGTATCTACAATGAGCAGTTCTTC TRBJ2-1 few - TRBV6-5 16
CSGTLAGVRNEQFF TGCAGCGGGACACTAGCGGGAGTAAGAAATGAGCAGTTCTTC TRBJ2-1 - TRBD2 TRBV29-1 14
CASSFLVNEQFF TGTGCCAGCAGTTTCCTGGTCAATGAGCAGTTCTTC TRBJ2-1 few - TRBV6-1 12
CASTLLVSTYNEQFF TGTGCCAGCACCCTTCTTGTTAGCACCTACAATGAGCAGTTCTTC TRBJ2-1 - - TRBV2 15
CASSLSSGSYEQYF TGTGCCAGCTCACTGTCTAGCGGGTCCTACGAGCAGTACTTC TRBJ2-7 few TRBD2 TRBV18 14
CASHTGGANVLTF TGTGCCAGCCACACTGGGGGGGCCAACGTCCTGACTTTC TRBJ2-6 - - TRBV7-9 13
CSVEALAGSHYNEQFF TGCAGCGTTGAAGCTCTGGCTGGGAGTCATTACAATGAGCAGTTCTTC TRBJ2-1 - - TRBV29-1 16
CASSPSGGTYGYTF TGTGCCAGCAGTCCGTCCGGGGGAACCTATGGCTACACCTTC TRBJ1-2 - - TRBV28 14
CASGGFQETQYF TGTGCCAGCGGTGGGTTTCAAGAGACCCAGTACTTC TRBJ2-5 few - TRBV2 12
CASTQTGVRITDTQYF TGCGCCAGCACCCAAACCGGGGTTAGAATCACAGATACGCAGTATTTT TRBJ2-3 - - TRBV5-1 16
CASSMGVRDTEAFF TGTGCCAGCAGCATGGGAGTTCGGGACACTGAAGCTTTCTTT TRBJ1-1 - - TRBV9 14
CASSLPGASSYEQYF TGTGCCAGCAGTTTACCAGGGGCGAGCTCCTACGAGCAGTACTTC TRBJ2-7 - - TRBV28 15